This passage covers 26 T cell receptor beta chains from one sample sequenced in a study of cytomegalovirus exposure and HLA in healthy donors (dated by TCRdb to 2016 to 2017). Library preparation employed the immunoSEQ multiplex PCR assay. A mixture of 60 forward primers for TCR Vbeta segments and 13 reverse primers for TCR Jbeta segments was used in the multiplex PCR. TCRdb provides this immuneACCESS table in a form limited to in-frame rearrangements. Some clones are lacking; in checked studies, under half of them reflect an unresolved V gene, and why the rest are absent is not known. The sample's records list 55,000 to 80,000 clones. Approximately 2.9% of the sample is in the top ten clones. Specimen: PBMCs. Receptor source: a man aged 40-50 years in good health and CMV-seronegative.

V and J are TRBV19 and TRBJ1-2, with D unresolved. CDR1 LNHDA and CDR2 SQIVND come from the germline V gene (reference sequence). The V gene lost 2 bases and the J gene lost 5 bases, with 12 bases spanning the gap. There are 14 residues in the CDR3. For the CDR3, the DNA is TGTGCCAGTAGTATAACCGGAGGCGGATATGGCTACACCTTC. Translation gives CASSITGGGYGYTF.

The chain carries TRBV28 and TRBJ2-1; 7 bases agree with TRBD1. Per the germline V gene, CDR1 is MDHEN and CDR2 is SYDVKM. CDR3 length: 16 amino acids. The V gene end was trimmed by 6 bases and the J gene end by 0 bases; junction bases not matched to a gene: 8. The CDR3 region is CASSPRGISSYNEQFF. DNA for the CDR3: TGTGCCAGCAGCCCCAGGGGGATTAGCTCCTACAATGAGCAGTTCTTC.

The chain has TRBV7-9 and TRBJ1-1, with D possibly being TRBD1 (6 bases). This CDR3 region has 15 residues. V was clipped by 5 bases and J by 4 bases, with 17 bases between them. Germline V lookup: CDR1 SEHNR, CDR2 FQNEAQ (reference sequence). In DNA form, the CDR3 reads TGTGCCAGCAGCGTTTACAGGGAGAGGGCCACTGAAGCTTTCTTT. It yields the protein CASSVYRERATEAFF.

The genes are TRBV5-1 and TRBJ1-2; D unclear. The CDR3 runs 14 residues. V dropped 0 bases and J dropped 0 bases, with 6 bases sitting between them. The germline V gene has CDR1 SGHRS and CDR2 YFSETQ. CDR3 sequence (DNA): TGCGCCAGCAGCTTGGACACGCCTAACTATGGCTACACCTTC. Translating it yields CASSLDTPNYGYTF.

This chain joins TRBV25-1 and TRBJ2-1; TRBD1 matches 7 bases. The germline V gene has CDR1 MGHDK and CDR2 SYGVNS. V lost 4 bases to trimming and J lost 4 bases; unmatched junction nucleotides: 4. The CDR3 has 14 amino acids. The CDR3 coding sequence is TGTGCCAGCAGTGGGGACAGTTTTTACAATGAGCAGTTCTTC. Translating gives CASSGDSFYNEQFF. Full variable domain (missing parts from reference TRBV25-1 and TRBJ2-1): EADIYQTPRYLVIGTGKKITLECSQTMGHDKMYWYQQDPGMELHLIHYSYGVNSTEKGDLSSESTVSRIRTEHFPLTLESARPSHTSQYLCASSGDSFYNEQFFGPGTRLTVL.

The CDR3 spells CASSSQPPPGQVAGAFF. The DNA of the CDR3 is TGTGCCAGCAGCTCCCAACCACCACCGGGACAGGTAGCGGGAGCTTTCTTT. The rearrangement links TRBV12-1 to TRBJ1-1; the D segment call TRBD1 is taken from the table without a DNA check. TRBV12-1 counts as a pseudogene. CDR3 length: 17 amino acids.

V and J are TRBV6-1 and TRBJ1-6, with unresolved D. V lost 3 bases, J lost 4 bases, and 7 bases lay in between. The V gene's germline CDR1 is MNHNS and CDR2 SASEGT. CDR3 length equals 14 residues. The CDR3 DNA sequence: TGTGCCAGCAGTGAGGAGGTTTATAATTCACCCCTCCACTTT. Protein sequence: CASSEEVYNSPLHF.

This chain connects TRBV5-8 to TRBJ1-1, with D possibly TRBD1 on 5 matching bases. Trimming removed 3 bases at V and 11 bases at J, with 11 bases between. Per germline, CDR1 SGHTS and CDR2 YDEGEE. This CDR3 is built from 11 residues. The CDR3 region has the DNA TGTGCCAGCAGCTGGCAGGGTGCTGCTTTCTTT. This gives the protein CASSWQGAAFF.

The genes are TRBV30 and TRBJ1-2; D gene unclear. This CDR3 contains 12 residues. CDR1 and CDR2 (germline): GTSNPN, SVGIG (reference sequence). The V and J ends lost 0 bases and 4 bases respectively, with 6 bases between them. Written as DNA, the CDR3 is TGTGCCTGGAGTGTCACGGGCTATGGCTACACCTTC. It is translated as CAWSVTGYGYTF.

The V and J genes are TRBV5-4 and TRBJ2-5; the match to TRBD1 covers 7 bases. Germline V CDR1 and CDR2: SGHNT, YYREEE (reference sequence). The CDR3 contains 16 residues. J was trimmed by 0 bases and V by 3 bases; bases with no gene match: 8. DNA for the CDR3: TGTGCCAGCAGCTCGTGGGGACAGAGCAACCAAGAGACCCAGTACTTC. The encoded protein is CASSSWGQSNQETQYF.

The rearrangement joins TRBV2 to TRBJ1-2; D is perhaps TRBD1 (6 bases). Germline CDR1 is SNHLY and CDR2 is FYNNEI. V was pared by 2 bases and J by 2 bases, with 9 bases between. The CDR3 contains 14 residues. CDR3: CASSERGSNYGYTF. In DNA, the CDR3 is TGTGCCAGCAGTGAAAGGGGGTCCAACTATGGCTACACCTTC. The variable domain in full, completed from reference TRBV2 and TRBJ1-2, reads EPEVTQTPSHQVTQMGQEVILRCVPISNHLYFYWYRQILGQKVEFLVSFYNNEISEKSEIFDDQFSVERPDGSNFTLKIRSTKLEDSAMYFCASSERGSNYGYTFGSGTRLTVV.

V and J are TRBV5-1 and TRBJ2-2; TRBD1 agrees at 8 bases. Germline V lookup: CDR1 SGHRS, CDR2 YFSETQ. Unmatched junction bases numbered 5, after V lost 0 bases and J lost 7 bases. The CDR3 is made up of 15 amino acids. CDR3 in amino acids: CASSLDLQGVGELFF. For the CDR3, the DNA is TGCGCCAGCAGCTTGGACCTACAGGGGGTCGGGGAGCTGTTTTTT.

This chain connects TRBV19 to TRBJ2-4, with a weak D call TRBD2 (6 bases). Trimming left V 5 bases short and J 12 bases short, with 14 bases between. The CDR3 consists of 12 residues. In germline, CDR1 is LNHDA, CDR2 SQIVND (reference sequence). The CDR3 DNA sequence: TGTGCCAGTAGTGGCTCGTCGGGGGATCAGTACTTC. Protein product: CASSGSSGDQYF. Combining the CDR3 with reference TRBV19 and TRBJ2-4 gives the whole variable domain DGGITQSPKYLFRKEGQNVTLSCEQNLNHDAMYWYRQDPGQGLRLIYYSQIVNDFQKGDIAEGYSVSREKKESFPLTVTSAQKNPTAFYLCASSGSSGDQYFGAGTRLSVL.

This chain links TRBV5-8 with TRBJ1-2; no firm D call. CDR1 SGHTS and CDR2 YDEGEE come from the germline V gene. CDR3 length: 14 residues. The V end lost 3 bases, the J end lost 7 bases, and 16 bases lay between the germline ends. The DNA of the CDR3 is TGTGCCAGCAGCTCTAACACCCTTGGGAGTGGCTACACCTTC. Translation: CASSSNTLGSGYTF.

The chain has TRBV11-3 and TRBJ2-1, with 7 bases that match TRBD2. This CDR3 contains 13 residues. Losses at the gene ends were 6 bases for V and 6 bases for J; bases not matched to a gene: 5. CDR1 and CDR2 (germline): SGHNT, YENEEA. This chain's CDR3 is CASRGGRSNEQFF. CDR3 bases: TGTGCCAGCAGGGGAGGGAGGAGCAATGAGCAGTTCTTC.

CDR3 loop: CASSPHTGVETQYF. The DNA of the CDR3 is TGTGCCAGCAGCCCGCATACAGGGGTAGAGACCCAGTACTTC. V usage is TRBV7-2 and J usage is TRBJ2-5; 7 positions agree with TRBD1. V lost 5 bases and J lost 4; bases outside the gene matches: 7. The CDR3 runs to 14 residues. CDR1 is SGHTA, CDR2 FQGNSA, per germline.

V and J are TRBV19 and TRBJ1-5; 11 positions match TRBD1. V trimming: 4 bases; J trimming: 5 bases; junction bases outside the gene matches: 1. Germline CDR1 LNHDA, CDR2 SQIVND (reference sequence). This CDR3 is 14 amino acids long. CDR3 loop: CASSKGQGDQPQHF. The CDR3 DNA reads TGTGCCAGTAGTAAGGGACAGGGGGATCAGCCCCAGCATTTT.

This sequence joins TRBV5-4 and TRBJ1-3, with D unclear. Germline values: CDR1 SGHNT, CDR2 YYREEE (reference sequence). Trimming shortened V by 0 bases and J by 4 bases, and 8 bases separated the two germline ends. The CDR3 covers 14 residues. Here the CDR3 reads CASSLGSGGNTIYF. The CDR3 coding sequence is TGTGCCAGCAGCTTGGGATCGGGGGGAAACACCATATATTTT.

The CDR3 DNA reads as TGTGCTAGTGGATCCGGGGACAGGTTCGCGAACACCGGGGAGCTGTTTTTT. This codes for CASGSGDRFANTGELFF. The chain is built from TRBV12-5 and TRBJ2-2; 8 nucleotides match TRBD1. This CDR3 region has 17 residues. V lost 6 bases, J lost 0 bases, and 9 bases stayed unmatched. The germline gives CDR1 LGHNT, CDR2 FRNRAP.

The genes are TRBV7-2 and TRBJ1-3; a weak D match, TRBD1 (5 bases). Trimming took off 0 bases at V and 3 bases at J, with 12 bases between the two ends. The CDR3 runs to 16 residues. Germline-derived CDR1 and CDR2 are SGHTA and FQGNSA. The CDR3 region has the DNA TGTGCCAGCAGCTTAGCGGGGGGTCAGAATGGAAACACCATATATTTT. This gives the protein CASSLAGGQNGNTIYF. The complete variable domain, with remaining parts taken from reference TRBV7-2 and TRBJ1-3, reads GAGVSQSPSNKVTEKGKDVELRCDPISGHTALYWYRQSLGQGLEFLIYFQGNSAPDKSGLPSDRFSAERTGGSVSTLTIQRTQQEDSAVYLCASSLAGGQNGNTIYFGEGSWLTVV.

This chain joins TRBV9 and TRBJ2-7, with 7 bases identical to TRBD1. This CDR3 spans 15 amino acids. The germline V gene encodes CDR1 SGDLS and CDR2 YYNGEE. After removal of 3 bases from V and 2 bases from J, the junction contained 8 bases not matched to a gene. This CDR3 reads CASSGHQGDAYEQYF. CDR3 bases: TGTGCCAGCAGCGGTCATCAGGGGGACGCCTACGAGCAGTACTTC.

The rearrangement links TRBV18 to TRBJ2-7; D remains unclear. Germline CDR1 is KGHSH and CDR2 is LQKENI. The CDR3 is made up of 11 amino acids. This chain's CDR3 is CVSYNSYEQYF. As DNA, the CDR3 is TGTGTCAGTTACAACAGCTACGAGCAGTACTTC.

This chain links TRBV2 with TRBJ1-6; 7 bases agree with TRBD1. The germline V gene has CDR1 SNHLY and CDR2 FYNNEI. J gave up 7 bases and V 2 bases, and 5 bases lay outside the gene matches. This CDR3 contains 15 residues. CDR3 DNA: TGTGCCAGCAGTGAACAGGGACAGTGGAATTCACCCCTCCACTTT. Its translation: CASSEQGQWNSPLHF.

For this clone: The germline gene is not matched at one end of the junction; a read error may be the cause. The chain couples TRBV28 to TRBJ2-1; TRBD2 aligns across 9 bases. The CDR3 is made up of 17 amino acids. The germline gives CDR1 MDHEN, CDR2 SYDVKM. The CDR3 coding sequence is TGTGCCAGCACAAGTGCGGGGGGGCCCGACTCCGACAATGAGCAGTTCTTC. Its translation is CASTSAGGPDSDNEQFF.

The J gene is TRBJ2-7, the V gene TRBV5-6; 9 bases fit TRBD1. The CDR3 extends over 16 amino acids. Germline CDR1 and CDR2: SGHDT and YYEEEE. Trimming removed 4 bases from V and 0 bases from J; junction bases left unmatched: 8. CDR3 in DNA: TGTGCCAGCAGCCCCCTGGGGACAGGGTTCTCCTACGAGCAGTACTTC. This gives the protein CASSPLGTGFSYEQYF. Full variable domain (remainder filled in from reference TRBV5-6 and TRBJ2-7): DAGVTQSPTHLIKTRGQQVTLRCSPKSGHDTVSWYQQALGQGPQFIFQYYEEEERQRGNFPDRFSGHQFPNYSSELNVNALLLGDSALYLCASSPLGTGFSYEQYFGPGTRLTVT.

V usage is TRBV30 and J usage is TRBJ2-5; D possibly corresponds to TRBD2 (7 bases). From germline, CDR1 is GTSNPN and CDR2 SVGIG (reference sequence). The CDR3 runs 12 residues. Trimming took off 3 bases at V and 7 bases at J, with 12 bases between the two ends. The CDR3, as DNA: TGTGCCTGGAGCGGGGGGCGAGGGACCCAGTACTTC. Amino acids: CAWSGGRGTQYF.